The table lists the clone carrying this T cell receptor (beta chain) with many counts. Its target is not known. The data were obtained in a study of CD8 T cells in ankylosing spondylitis. Broader study findings: Existing reports had already noted some motif variants in reactive arthritis synovial fluid and blood. Ankylosing spondylitis blood seemed to carry a telltale TCR beta motif made of under 10 highly homologous variants. Researchers report that disease-linked clones proved CD8+ and relatively rare in peripheral blood.

As the method for making TCR beta libraries, quantitative 5'-RACE with molecular barcodes was used. A single record per CDR3 protein comes from TCRdb applying MiXCR to the 5' RACE reads. Among about 460,000 distinct CDR3 sequences listed, roughly 5.2% were seen once. V lost 4 bases and J lost 6, with 18 bases in between. The length of the CDR3 is 16 residues. Germline V gene lookup returns CDR1 KGHDR and CDR2 SFDVKD. The specimen was blood, either unsorted or a sorted T cell fraction (not recorded which). The source of this sequence is a male donor with ankylosing spondylitis. The chain is built from TRBV24-1 and TRBJ2-1; possibly TRBD1 or TRBD2 for D (5 bases each). The DNA for the CDR3 is TGTGCCACCAGTGACCCGGGACCGCCCTCGATCAATGAGCAGTTCTTC. Amino acids: CATSDPGPPSINEQFF.